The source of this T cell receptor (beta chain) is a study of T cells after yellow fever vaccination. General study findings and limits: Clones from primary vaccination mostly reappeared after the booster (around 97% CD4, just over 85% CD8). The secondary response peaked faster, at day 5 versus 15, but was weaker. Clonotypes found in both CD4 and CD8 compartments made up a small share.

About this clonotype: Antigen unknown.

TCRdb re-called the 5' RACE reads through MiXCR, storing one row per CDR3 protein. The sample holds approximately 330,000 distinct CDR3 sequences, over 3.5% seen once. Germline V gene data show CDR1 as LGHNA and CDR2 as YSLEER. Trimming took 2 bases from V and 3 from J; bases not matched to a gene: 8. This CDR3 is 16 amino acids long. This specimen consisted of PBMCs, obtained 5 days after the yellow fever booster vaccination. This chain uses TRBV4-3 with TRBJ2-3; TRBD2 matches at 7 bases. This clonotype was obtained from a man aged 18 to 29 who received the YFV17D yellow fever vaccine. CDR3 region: CASSQSGLVPTDTQYF. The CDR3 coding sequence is TGCGCCAGCAGCCAAAGTGGACTAGTCCCGACAGATACGCAGTATTTT.